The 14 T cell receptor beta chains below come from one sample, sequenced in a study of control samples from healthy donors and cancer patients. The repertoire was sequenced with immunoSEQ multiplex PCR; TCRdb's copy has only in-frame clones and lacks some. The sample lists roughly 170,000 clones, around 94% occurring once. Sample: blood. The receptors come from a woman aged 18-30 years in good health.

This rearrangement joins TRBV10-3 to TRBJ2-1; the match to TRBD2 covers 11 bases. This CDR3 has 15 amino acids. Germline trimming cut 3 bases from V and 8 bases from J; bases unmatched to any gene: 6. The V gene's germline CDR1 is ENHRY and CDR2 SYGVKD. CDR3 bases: TGTGCCATCAGTGACCCTAGCGGGGGGATGTATGAGCAGTTCTTC. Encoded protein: CAISDPSGGMYEQFF.

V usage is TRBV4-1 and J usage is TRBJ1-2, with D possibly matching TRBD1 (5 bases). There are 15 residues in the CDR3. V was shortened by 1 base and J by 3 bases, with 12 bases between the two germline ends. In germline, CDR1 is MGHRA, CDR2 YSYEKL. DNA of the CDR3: TGCGCCAGCAGCCAAGGCGTCAGGGCGGACTATGGCTACACCTTC. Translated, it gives CASSQGVRADYGYTF.

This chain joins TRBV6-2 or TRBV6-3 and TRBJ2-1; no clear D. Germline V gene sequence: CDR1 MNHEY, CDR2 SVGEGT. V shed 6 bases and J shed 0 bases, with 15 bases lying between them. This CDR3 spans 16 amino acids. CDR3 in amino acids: CASSDPSLSSYNEQFF. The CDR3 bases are TGTGCCAGCAGCGACCCGTCACTGAGCTCCTACAATGAGCAGTTCTTC.

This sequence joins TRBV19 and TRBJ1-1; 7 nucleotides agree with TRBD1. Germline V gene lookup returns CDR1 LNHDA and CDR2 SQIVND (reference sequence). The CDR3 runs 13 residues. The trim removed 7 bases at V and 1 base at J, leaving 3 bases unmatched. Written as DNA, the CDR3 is TGTGCCAGTATCGACAGGGAGAACACTGAAGCTTTCTTT. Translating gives CASIDRENTEAFF.

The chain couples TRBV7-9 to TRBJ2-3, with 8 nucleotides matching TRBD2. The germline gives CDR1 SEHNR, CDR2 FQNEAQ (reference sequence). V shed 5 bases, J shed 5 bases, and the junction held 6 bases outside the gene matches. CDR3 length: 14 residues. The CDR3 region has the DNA TGTGCCAGCAGCCAAGGACTAGCTGTAGATACGCAGTATTTT. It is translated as CASSQGLAVDTQYF.

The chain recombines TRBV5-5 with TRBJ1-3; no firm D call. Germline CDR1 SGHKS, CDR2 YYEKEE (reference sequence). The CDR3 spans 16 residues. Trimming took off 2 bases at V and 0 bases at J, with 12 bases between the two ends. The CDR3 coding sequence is TGTGCCAGCAGCTTTCTTCAGGTGAACTCTGGAAACACCATATATTTT. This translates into CASSFLQVNSGNTIYF.

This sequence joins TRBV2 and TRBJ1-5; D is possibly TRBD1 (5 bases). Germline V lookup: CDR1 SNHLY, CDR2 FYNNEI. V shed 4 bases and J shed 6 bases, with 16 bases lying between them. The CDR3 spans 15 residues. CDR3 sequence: CASSVGQGRGQPQHF. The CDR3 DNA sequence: TGTGCCAGCAGTGTCGGGCAGGGACGGGGTCAGCCCCAGCATTTT. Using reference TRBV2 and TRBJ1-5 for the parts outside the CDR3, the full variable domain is EPEVTQTPSHQVTQMGQEVILRCVPISNHLYFYWYRQILGQKVEFLVSFYNNEISEKSEIFDDQFSVERPDGSNFTLKIRSTKLEDSAMYFCASSVGQGRGQPQHFGDGTRLSIL.

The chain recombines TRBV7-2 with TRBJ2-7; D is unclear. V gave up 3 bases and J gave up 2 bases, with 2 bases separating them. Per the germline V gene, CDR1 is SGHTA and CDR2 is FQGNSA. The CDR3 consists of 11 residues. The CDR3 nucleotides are TGTGCCAGCAGCTTGACCTACGAGCAGTACTTC. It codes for CASSLTYEQYF.

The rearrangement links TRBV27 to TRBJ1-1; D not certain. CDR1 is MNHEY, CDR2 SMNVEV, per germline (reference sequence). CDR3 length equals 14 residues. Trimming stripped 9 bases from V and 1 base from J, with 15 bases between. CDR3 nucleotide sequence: TGTGCCAGTTTCGGTAGGTCAGGGAACACTGAAGCTTTCTTT. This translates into CASFGRSGNTEAFF.

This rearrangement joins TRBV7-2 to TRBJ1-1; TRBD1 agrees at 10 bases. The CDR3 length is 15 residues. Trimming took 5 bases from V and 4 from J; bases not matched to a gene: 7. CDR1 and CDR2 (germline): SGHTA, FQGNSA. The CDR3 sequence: CASSAPGTGATEAFF. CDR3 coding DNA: TGTGCCAGCAGCGCCCCGGGGACAGGGGCCACTGAAGCTTTCTTT. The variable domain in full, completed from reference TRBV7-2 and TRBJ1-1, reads GAGVSQSPSNKVTEKGKDVELRCDPISGHTALYWYRQSLGQGLEFLIYFQGNSAPDKSGLPSDRFSAERTGGSVSTLTIQRTQQEDSAVYLCASSAPGTGATEAFFGQGTRLTVV.

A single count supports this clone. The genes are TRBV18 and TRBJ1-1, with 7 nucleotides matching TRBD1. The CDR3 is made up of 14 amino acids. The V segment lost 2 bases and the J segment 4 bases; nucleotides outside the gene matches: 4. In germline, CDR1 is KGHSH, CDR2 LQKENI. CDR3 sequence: CASSPITGATEAFF. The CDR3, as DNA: TGTGCCAGCTCACCAATTACAGGGGCCACTGAAGCTTTCTTT.

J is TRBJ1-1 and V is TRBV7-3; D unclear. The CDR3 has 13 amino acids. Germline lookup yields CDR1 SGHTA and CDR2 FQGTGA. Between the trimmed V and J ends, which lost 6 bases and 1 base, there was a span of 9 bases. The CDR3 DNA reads TGTGCCAGCAGACAGCTACCGAACACTGAAGCTTTCTTT. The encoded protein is CASRQLPNTEAFF.

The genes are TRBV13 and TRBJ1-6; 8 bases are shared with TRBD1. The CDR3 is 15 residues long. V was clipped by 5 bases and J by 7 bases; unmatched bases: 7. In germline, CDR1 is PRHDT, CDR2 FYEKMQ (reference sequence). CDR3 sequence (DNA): TGTGCCAGCAGCGGTCGACAGGGGAGGAATTCACCCCTCCACTTT. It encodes CASSGRQGRNSPLHF.

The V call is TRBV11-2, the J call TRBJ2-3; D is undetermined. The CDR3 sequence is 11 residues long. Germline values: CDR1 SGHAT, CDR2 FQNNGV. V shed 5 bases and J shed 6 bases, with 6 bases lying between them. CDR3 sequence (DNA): TGTGCCAGCAGCGACGTGGATACGCAGTATTTT. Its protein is CASSDVDTQYF. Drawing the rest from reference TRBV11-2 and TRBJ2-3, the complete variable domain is EAGVAQSPRYKIIEKRQSVAFWCNPISGHATLYWYQQILGQGPKLLIQFQNNGVVDDSQLPKDRFSAERLKGVDSTLKIQPAKLEDSAVYLCASSDVDTQYFGPGTRLTVL.